This TCR beta chain was identified during a study of cytomegalovirus exposure and HLA in healthy donors. CDR1 is SNHLY and CDR2 is FYNNEI in the germline V gene. Trimming took off 7 bases at V and 2 bases at J, with 11 bases between the two ends. This CDR3 spans 13 amino acids. Those who donated were healthy bone marrow donors. Primers included in the PCR were 60 Vbeta and 13 Jbeta primers. Repertoires were generated with immunoSEQ multiplex PCR, while TCRdb's copy carries only in-frame clones and drops some. The table has 93,000 or so clones, 76% seen once. The study's findings and limits: There were some public TCRs occurring in many donors, but most TCR sequences were rare. Apart from CMV serostatus, no immune exposure information was available. An analysis that came later showed most CMV-associated TCR beta chains appearing HLA-restricted.

This clone has a handful of counts. Its antigen remains unidentified. The TCR was taken from a woman aged 18-29 years in good health and CMV-seropositive. V usage is TRBV2 and J usage is TRBJ1-2; D gene ambiguous. Specimen: PBMCs. The DNA of the CDR3 is TGTGCCAGCACCGGGATTAAAAACTATGGCTACACCTTC. Protein sequence: CASTGIKNYGYTF.